Below, one T cell receptor beta chain is given with its context. The V gene end was trimmed by 4 bases and the J gene end by 5 bases; junction bases not matched to a gene: 3. Germline V lookup: CDR1 ENHRY, CDR2 SYGVKD. The CDR3 totals 13 residues. This entry comes from a study of blood T cell repertoires in COVID-19. This table comes from immunoSEQ multiplex PCR, and its TCRdb copy is limited to in-frame clones, with some not included. The sample lists about 200,000 clones, 70% to 90% occurring once. The sequenced sample was peripheral blood. The sequence came from a man aged 55 to 70 with acute or convalescent COVID-19. The chain joins TRBV10-3 to TRBJ2-3, with 7 positions matching TRBD2. The CDR3: CAISGEGRDTQYF. CDR3 coding DNA: TGTGCCATCAGTGGGGAGGGGAGAGATACGCAGTATTTT.